This T cell receptor (beta chain) was sequenced during a study of shared clonotypes between healthy human individuals (dated by TCRdb to 2019 to 2021). General notes on the study: A few men and a couple of women, aged 18 to 49 years, made up the cohort. For each donor, three plates each were used for CD4 naive and CD4 memory, two plates were used for CD8 naive, and one plate was used for CD8 memory. To estimate repertoire size and how much clonotype sharing occurs between individuals, the study deeply sequenced the blood TCR repertoires of 5 or 6 healthy adults. Libraries were prepared and TCR repertoires were sequenced by different laboratories using diverse techniques, in order to increase sequencing depth and limit assay-specific biases. Leukapheresis yielded between about 0.94 and 9.5 billion PBMCs per donor. Summary of the overall study and its limitations: Sampling was restricted to blood, and TCR repertoires in tissue are likely to differ from TCR repertoires in blood. Pairwise subsampling led to the expectation that sequencing depth would affect the degree of clonotype sharing among donors. Across a handful of donors, about 5% of naive CD4, around 3.3% of naive CD8, around 2.5% of memory CD4, and approximately 0.4% of memory CD8 clonotypes were shared. Naive subsets generally had larger estimated clonotype richness than memory subsets. Higher generation probabilities were observed for clonotypes shared by all four sorted-subset donors than for non-shared clonotypes. Because the study included a small number of donors, the genetic and exposure-history diversity represented was limited. Even with the large sequencing depth, rarefaction of the sorted-subset datasets indicated that sequencing was incomplete.

Healthy HIV-negative adults with no recently reported acute infections or vaccinations were included as donors. Only Caucasian adults living in Nashville, Tennessee, USA were represented among the donors. CD4+ T cells were enriched by magnetic negative selection; naive cells were then positively selected on CD45RA, and the negative fraction formed the memory subset. Blood was obtained by leukapheresis, after which PBMCs were separated by Ficoll-Histopaque density gradient centrifugation and cryopreserved in liquid nitrogen vapor phase. Analytical flow cytometry was used to check the purity and quantity of every magnetically sorted T cell population. Genomic DNA was isolated from each sorted fraction and quantified by UV absorbance on a Nanodrop 2000c. Using the deep immunoSEQ assay, TCR CDR3 regions were amplified from genomic DNA by multiplex PCR. Extracted genomic DNA from each cell subset was spread evenly across all wells of several immunoSEQ 96-well plates, with each plate serving as a replicate. Each replicate PCR for sorted subsets received around 0.2 ug genomic DNA, equal to roughly 29,000 T cell genomes. Purified libraries were measured with a Qubit 3.0 fluorometer, size-checked on a Bioanalyzer 2100, and measured again with the KAPA Library Quantification kit. A separate single-read 150-cycle Illumina NextSeq 550 flow cell was used to sequence each immunoSEQ 96-well plate. As for the authors' bioinformatics: The immunoSEQ output contained only junctional sequences without quality scores, so filtering could not match that applied to full-length reads. Sequences were annotated with PyIR, a Python wrapper for IgBLAST v1.9, using IMGT germline references to assign V/J genes and CDR3. Reads were removed for weak V/J assignments (E-value above 1e-6), missing CDR3, stop codons, out-of-frame junctions, or ambiguous translated residues. A V3J clonotype was defined by an identical inferred V gene, J gene, and CDR3 amino acid sequence. To compute the percentage overlap between repertoires, the number of shared unique clonotypes was divided by the size of the smaller repertoire. Richness of each repertoire was evaluated using RTK rarefaction, the Chao1 estimator, and Recon v2.1 estimates of unobserved clonotypes. Generation probabilities were computed with OLGA for all TCRbeta clonotypes obtained by the gDNA method from four donors. TCRdb carries this immuneACCESS record with in-frame sequences only. Its versions omit some clonotypes, under half of them owing to an unresolved V gene in the studies checked, with the rest unexplained. That table furnishes V, J and clone size, whereas the DNA furnished D and trimming. This sample lists more than 2,000,000 clones; approximately 95% were detected once. The top ten clones comprise 0.3% to 0.4% of the sample.

CDR1 is given as MDHEN and CDR2 as SYDVKM, both from the germline V gene. Its CDR3 holds 14 amino acids, cysteine through phenylalanine. This entry keeps only the CDR3 DNA: 42 bases, framed from base 1. V is trimmed back by 6 bases and J by 4 bases, and the junction contains 8 bases that no gene match accounts for. Notes on this clone: It has no known antigen specificity. Per-nucleotide qualities are absent, and no much larger clonotype sits a single base away.

The specimen was naive CD4+ T cells from PBMCs. The label giving this sample's cell subset or site can be read as: CD45RA+ positively selected. The TCR sequence derives from a man between 18 and 35 years old in good health. Some clones in this sample may be carry-over from other donors' samples. The chain is assembled from TRBV28 and TRBJ2-5, with 7 bases matching TRBD2. The base sequence is TGTGCCAGCAGCAAGCGGGAAGACAGAGAGACCCAGTACTTC. This translates into CASSKREDRETQYF.